Shown below are 30 T cell receptor beta chains from a single sample sequenced in a study of T cells in Graves' hyperthyroidism and ophthalmopathy (dated by TCRdb to about 2019). Library creation used multiplex PCR. Sequenced using an Illumina HiSeq 2000. The TCR beta CDR3 regions were amplified from the RNA transcripts. For the first round of RT-PCR on the TCR CDR3, the HTBI primer set was used together with the Qiagen OneStep RT-PCR kit. Using fastp trimming at Q25 and MiXCR clonotype assembly, TCRdb reanalyzed the public sequencing data and kept in-frame beta chains. Identical CDR3 proteins give one entry, which carries the most common genes and DNA. A total of 660,000 or so distinct CDR3 sequences appear in this sample, 40% to 55% of them only once. The ten largest clones capture less than 9.5% of the sample. Material: peripheral blood or thyroid tissue (not recorded which). The receptors stem from an adult man with Graves' disease, either hyperthyroidism or ophthalmopathy (not recorded which).

This clonotype was seen many times. The chain links TRBV10-3 to TRBJ1-1; D not resolved. CDR3 length: 13 residues. The germline V gene encodes CDR1 ENHRY and CDR2 SYGVKD. Trimming took off 8 bases at V and 0 bases at J, with 10 bases between the two ends. Here the CDR3 DNA reads TGTGCCATCGGTAGGGATATGAACACTGAAGCTTTCTTT. Protein: CAIGRDMNTEAFF.

This clonotype was seen only a few times. CDR3 sequence (DNA): TGCGCCAGCAGCCAAGAGGTCAGCCGGGTGCGCGAGCAGTACTTC. Its translation: CASSQEVSRVREQYF. V gene TRBV4-1 combines with J gene TRBJ2-7; D gene uncertain. V was trimmed by 0 bases and J by 6 bases, leaving 15 bases between them. The CDR3 is 15 residues long. Germline lookup yields CDR1 MGHRA and CDR2 YSYEKL.

This clonotype was recorded a few times. The V and J genes are TRBV5-1 and TRBJ1-2; D unresolved. CDR1 and CDR2 from the germline V gene are SGHRS and YFSETQ. Trimming left V 0 bases short and J 8 bases short, with 14 bases between. This CDR3 has 14 residues. CDR3 loop: CASSLEFAGHGYTF. In DNA, the CDR3 is TGCGCCAGCAGCTTGGAATTTGCGGGCCACGGCTACACCTTC.

The rearrangement joins TRBV5-1 to TRBJ2-7, with D possibly being TRBD2 (6 bases). V was clipped by 4 bases and J by 1 base, with 12 bases between them. This CDR3 is 14 amino acids long. Germline CDR1 is SGHRS and CDR2 is YFSETQ. CDR3 nucleotide sequence: TGCGCCAGCAGCCCGGGACTGAATTCCTACGAGCAGTACTTC. It is translated as CASSPGLNSYEQYF.

The V gene is TRBV18, the J gene TRBJ1-6, with D hard to call. Trimming removed 3 bases from V and 7 bases from J, with 10 bases in between. This CDR3 spans 14 amino acids. In germline, CDR1 is KGHSH, CDR2 LQKENI. The CDR3 nucleotides are TGTGCCAGCTCACCCGGCGGACGGAATTCACCCCTCCACTTT. This encodes CASSPGGRNSPLHF.

The chain uses TRBV29-1 and TRBJ1-1; no clear D. This CDR3 contains 11 residues. Trimming cost V 2 bases and J 11 bases, with 12 bases left between them. Germline CDR1 is SQVTM and CDR2 is ANQGSEA. The DNA for the CDR3 is TGCAGCGTTGAAAGAGGGTCCTCGGCTTTCTTT. Its protein is CSVERGSSAFF.

V is TRBV19 and J is TRBJ1-5; no firm D call. The CDR3 runs 16 residues. V was trimmed by 9 bases and J by 3 bases, leaving 21 bases between them. CDR1 and CDR2 (germline): LNHDA, SQIVND (reference sequence). The CDR3 DNA is TGTGCCAGCAGCCGAGGAATTAACAGAAACAATCAGCCCCAGCATTTT. Protein sequence: CASSRGINRNNQPQHF.

This clonotype was counted a few times. The chain couples TRBV10-1 to TRBJ2-5; D is perhaps TRBD1 (6 bases). The CDR3 totals 15 residues. Per germline, CDR1 WNHNN and CDR2 SYGVQD (reference sequence). Trimming shortened V by 1 base and J by 2 bases, and 11 bases separated the two germline ends. The CDR3 region has the DNA TGCGCCAGCAGTGAGTTGACAGGACAACAAGAGACCCAGTACTTC. This gives the protein CASSELTGQQETQYF.

The V call is TRBV2, the J call TRBJ2-5; a possible D gene is TRBD1 (7 bases). CDR3 length equals 14 residues. CDR1 and CDR2 from the germline V gene are SNHLY and FYNNEI. Trimming left V 4 bases short and J 4 bases short, with 13 bases between. CDR3 sequence (DNA): TGTGCCAGCAGTGGTCCAGGGGGAGGAGAGACCCAGTACTTC. Residues: CASSGPGGGETQYF.

With respect to this clonotype: In this CDR3 the conserved last residue, phenylalanine or tryptophan, is missing, so a read error is likely. V gene TRBV20-1 combines with J gene TRBJ1-2; D is possibly TRBD1 (5 bases). Trimming removed 0 bases from V and 5 bases from J, with 13 bases in between. Germline assignment: CDR1 DFQATT and CDR2 SNEGSKA (reference sequence). This CDR3 is 14 amino acids long. The CDR3 DNA follows: TGCAGTGCTAGAGATCGGGGGGGTCCTTATGGCTACACCCTC. Its protein product is CSARDRGGPYGYTL.

The rearrangement joins TRBV11-2 to TRBJ1-6; D gene uncertain. Germline V gives CDR1 SGHAT, CDR2 FQNNGV. The CDR3 runs to 13 residues. Trimming took off 8 bases at V and 11 bases at J, with 16 bases between the two ends. Here the CDR3 reads CASSPSLEAPLHF. CDR3 nucleotides: TGTGCCAGCTCACCAAGTCTGGAGGCACCCCTCCACTTT.

This clonotype was picked up a small number of times. The genes are TRBV6-5 and TRBJ1-3, with 7 positions matching TRBD1. Germline values: CDR1 MNHEY, CDR2 SVGAGI. The CDR3 has 15 amino acids. Unmatched junction bases numbered 5, after V lost 6 bases and J lost 0 bases. The CDR3 loop is CASRRQGSSGNTIYF. DNA for the CDR3: TGTGCCAGCAGGCGACAGGGCAGCTCTGGAAACACCATATATTTT.

This clonotype was observed a few times. At one end, the junction sequence differs from germline, possibly due to a read error. V and J are TRBV10-3 and TRBJ1-1, with 7 positions matching TRBD1. The CDR3 totals 15 residues. Per germline, CDR1 ENHRY and CDR2 SYGVKD. Written as DNA, the CDR3 is TGTGCCAGCAGTAGAGGGGGCCCCGGGAACACTGAAGCTTTCTTT. It encodes CASSRGGPGNTEAFF.

This rearrangement joins TRBV20-1 to TRBJ2-5; D possibly corresponds to TRBD2 (5 bases). This CDR3 is 15 amino acids long. The germline V gene encodes CDR1 DFQATT and CDR2 SNEGSKA (reference sequence). V was trimmed by 0 bases and J by 5 bases, leaving 16 bases between them. CDR3 in DNA: TGCAGTGCTAGAGATCGGAGAGGACTGGGGGAGACCCAGTACTTC. Its protein is CSARDRRGLGETQYF.

This clonotype was recorded at least ten times. The chain links TRBV24-1 to TRBJ2-7; D ambiguous. V was trimmed by 3 bases and J by 4 bases, leaving 3 bases between them. This CDR3 has 11 residues. Germline V CDR1 and CDR2: KGHDR, SFDVKD. CDR3 residues: CATSDGYEQYF. CDR3 bases: TGTGCCACCAGTGATGGGTACGAGCAGTACTTC.

The V and J genes are TRBV9 and TRBJ1-3, with D perhaps matching TRBD1 (5 bases). Germline V gene sequence: CDR1 SGDLS, CDR2 YYNGEE. The CDR3 spans 15 residues. Trimming took 5 bases from V and 8 from J, leaving 20 bases between them. The CDR3 DNA reads as TGTGCCAGCAGTGCGGGACTGGTTGGACGGGACACCATATATTTT. Translation: CASSAGLVGRDTIYF.

For this clonotype: A read error may account for a junction end that differs from germline. The gene calls are TRBV10-3 and TRBJ2-5; 10 bases match TRBD2. The CDR3 sequence is 14 residues long. Germline values: CDR1 ENHRY, CDR2 SYGVKD. The CDR3 bases are TGTGCCAGCAGTCCGACTAGCGGGTTAGAGACCCAGTACTTC. Amino acid sequence: CASSPTSGLETQYF.

This chain uses TRBV7-6 with TRBJ2-2; D is undetermined. In germline, CDR1 is SGHVS, CDR2 FNYEAQ. CDR3 length: 18 residues. V was trimmed by 3 bases and J by 1 base, leaving 18 bases between them. In DNA form, the CDR3 reads TGTGCCAGCAGCTTGCTCAGCCACAGCACCCTGAACACCGGGGAGCTGTTTTTT. This encodes CASSLLSHSTLNTGELFF.

The chain joins TRBV9 to TRBJ1-1; a possible D gene is TRBD1 (5 bases). Germline assignment: CDR1 SGDLS and CDR2 YYNGEE. The CDR3 runs to 14 residues. Between the trimmed V and J ends, which lost 1 base and 5 bases, there was a span of 12 bases. The DNA of the CDR3 is TGTGCCAGCAGCGTACGGGACCGGGGAACTGAAGCTTTCTTT. Translated, it gives CASSVRDRGTEAFF.

The chain couples TRBV14 to TRBJ1-1; D not resolved. The CDR3 is 12 residues long. Germline CDR1 and CDR2: SGHDN and FVKESK. The germline V and J ends were trimmed by 8 bases and 1 base, with 8 bases remaining between them. The CDR3 coding sequence is TGTGCCAGCGCCGGGAAGAACACTGAAGCTTTCTTT. It specifies CASAGKNTEAFF.

The chain recombines TRBV20-1 with TRBJ2-2, with no clear D. V gave up 4 bases and J gave up 4 bases, with 10 bases separating them. Germline V CDR1 and CDR2: DFQATT, SNEGSKA (reference sequence). The CDR3 is made up of 13 amino acids. The CDR3 loop reads CSAKGKITGELFF. The CDR3 DNA reads as TGCAGTGCTAAGGGAAAGATCACCGGGGAGCTGTTTTTT.

This clonotype was detected only a few times. This chain links TRBV20-1 with TRBJ2-6; D may be TRBD1 or TRBD2 (5 bases each). The V end lost 3 bases, the J end lost 4 bases, and 7 bases lay between the germline ends. Looked up from germline, CDR1 is DFQATT and CDR2 is SNEGSKA (reference sequence). The CDR3 consists of 13 residues. The CDR3 nucleotides read TGCAGTGCTAGTTGGGGGGGGGCCAACGTCCTGACTTTC. The encoded protein is CSASWGGANVLTF.

J is TRBJ2-5 and V is TRBV3-1; unclear D gene. Germline loops: CDR1 LGHDT, CDR2 YNNKEL (reference sequence). The CDR3 contains 14 residues. The V and J ends lost 4 bases and 0 bases respectively, with 9 bases between them. The CDR3 nucleotides are TGTGCCAGCAGCCTCTACGGACACCAAGAGACCCAGTACTTC. Protein sequence: CASSLYGHQETQYF.

This clonotype was seen just once. This may be a read error: a much more frequent sequence differs by one nucleotide. The genes are TRBV2 and TRBJ1-5; TRBD1 might be the D (6 bases). This CDR3 is 14 amino acids long. CDR1 is SNHLY, CDR2 FYNNEI, per germline. The CDR3 spells CASSSGTMGQTQHF. The CDR3, as DNA: TGTGCCAGCAGCTCCGGGACAATGGGTCAGACCCAGCATTTT.

The CDR3 DNA sequence: TGCGCCAGCAGCTGGATGACAGGGGGGTCCACCATATATTTT. Protein product: CASSWMTGGSTIYF. The chain recombines TRBV5-1 with TRBJ1-3; 9 positions agree with TRBD1. The V segment lost 3 bases and the J segment 9 bases; nucleotides outside the gene matches: 7. The germline gives CDR1 SGHRS, CDR2 YFSETQ. The CDR3 sequence is 14 residues long.

The chain is built from TRBV7-2 and TRBJ1-4; 8 bases fit TRBD1. The CDR3 extends over 14 amino acids. Germline CDR1 and CDR2: SGHTA and FQGNSA. J gave up 7 bases and V 6 bases, and 7 bases lay outside the gene matches. The CDR3 region is CASRRGTGSEKLFF. The CDR3, as DNA: TGTGCCAGCAGGAGGGGGACAGGTAGTGAAAAACTGTTTTTT.

CDR3 bases: TGCAGTGCTAGGGATGGCCGGGACAGGGGGCAGGGCTACACCTTC. This translates into CSARDGRDRGQGYTF. The rearrangement uses TRBV20-1 and TRBJ1-2, with TRBD1 matching 12 bases. Germline-derived CDR1 and CDR2 are DFQATT and SNEGSKA (reference sequence). The CDR3 runs 15 residues. With 3 bases clipped from V and 8 bases from J, the junction kept 10 bases outside the gene matches.

The chain links TRBV19 to TRBJ1-1, with 7 positions matching TRBD1. Germline-derived CDR1 and CDR2 are LNHDA and SQIVND (reference sequence). The CDR3 spans 12 residues. Trimming took 5 bases from V and 11 from J; bases not matched to a gene: 8. The CDR3 bases are TGTGCCAGTAGTCAGGGGACAGCTCTTGCTTTCTTT. It is translated as CASSQGTALAFF.

This clonotype was recorded many times. The chain uses TRBV7-9 and TRBJ1-3, with D possibly being TRBD1 (5 bases). CDR3 length: 16 amino acids. V was trimmed by 5 bases and J by 0 bases, leaving 14 bases between them. CDR1 and CDR2 (germline): SEHNR, FQNEAQ (reference sequence). The CDR3 sequence: CASSHGTFSSGNTIYF. CDR3 DNA sequence: TGTGCCAGCAGCCATGGGACGTTCAGCTCTGGAAACACCATATATTTT. Full variable domain (missing parts from reference TRBV7-9 and TRBJ1-3): DTGVSQNPRHKITKRGQNVTFRCDPISEHNRLYWYRQTLGQGPEFLTYFQNEAQLEKSRLLSDRFSAERPKGSFSTLEIQRTEQGDSAMYLCASSHGTFSSGNTIYFGEGSWLTVV.

CDR3 protein: CASSQGLAGEGYQETQYF. The CDR3 region has the DNA TGTGCCAGCAGCCAGGGACTAGCGGGAGAGGGTTACCAAGAGACCCAGTACTTC. The V gene is TRBV7-2, the J gene TRBJ2-5; 14 nucleotides line up with TRBD2. The CDR3 covers 18 residues. With V trimmed by 5 bases and J by 0 bases, 8 bases remained unmatched. Germline V CDR1 and CDR2: SGHTA, FQGNSA.